The clone carrying this T cell receptor (beta chain) appeared once. TCRdb's copy holds only in-frame clones and misses some; the assay was immunoSEQ multiplex PCR. Of under 40,000 clones in the sample, roughly 76% were seen once. This specimen belongs to a study of OX40 agonist ivuxolimab in advanced cancers. The CDR3 spans 18 residues. Trimming stripped 0 bases from V and 2 bases from J, with 19 bases between. Germline CDR1 is MNHNS and CDR2 is SASEGT. V and J are TRBV6-1 and TRBJ1-2; the D is unclear. Sample: CD4+ or CD8+ T cells sorted from blood, taken in a trial of the OX40 agonist ivuxolimab. The receptor was isolated from an adult with an advanced solid tumor such as melanoma, head and neck, liver or kidney cancer. The CDR3 nucleotides are TGTGCCAGCAGTGAAGCGCGGTCCCCGTCAATGTACAACTATGGCTACACCTTC. Translated: CASSEARSPSMYNYGYTF.